Listed here are 22 T cell receptor beta chains from one sample, sequenced in a study of CD8 T cells in Susac syndrome (dated by TCRdb to between 2018 and 2021). The protocol used for the library was the immunoSEQ multiplex PCR assay. RNA was extracted with the RNeasy kit and roughly 0.45 to 1 ug was reverse transcribed using random hexamers. Clones were called with MiXCR by TCRdb after fastp trimmed the public reads at Q25, and only in-frame beta chains were retained. Entries that share a CDR3 protein sequence are merged under the most common genes and DNA. The sample includes 130,000 to 150,000 distinct CDR3 sequences, with approximately 93% observed a single time. Jointly, the top ten make up over 0.07% of the sample. Sequencing used CD4+ T cells from PBMCs. Receptors were obtained from a human donor in good health.

V and J are TRBV12-3 or TRBV12-4 and TRBJ1-2, with a tentative D call TRBD1 (6 bases). Trimming removed 5 bases at V and 3 bases at J, with 13 bases between. This CDR3 region has 14 residues. This CDR3 reads CASSPGEEDYGYTF. In DNA, the CDR3 is TGTGCCAGCAGTCCAGGGGAGGAGGACTATGGCTACACCTTC.

The chain has TRBV2 and TRBJ1-4, with 9 positions matching TRBD1. The germline CDR1 and CDR2 sequences are SNHLY and FYNNEI. The CDR3 runs to 16 residues. The trim removed 5 bases at V and 6 bases at J, leaving 10 bases unmatched. The CDR3 is CASSPNRGLSDEKLFF. The CDR3 DNA reads as TGTGCCAGCAGTCCGAACAGGGGGCTGTCGGATGAAAAACTGTTTTTT.

CDR3 amino acids: CASSPSRAPGEKLFF. For the CDR3, the DNA is TGTGCCAGCTCACCCTCAAGGGCACCTGGGGAAAAACTGTTTTTT. This chain links TRBV18 with TRBJ1-4, with no clear D. The V and J ends lost 3 bases and 8 bases respectively, with 16 bases between them. The CDR3 runs 15 residues. The germline V gene has CDR1 KGHSH and CDR2 LQKENI.

The chain carries TRBV12-3 or TRBV12-4 and TRBJ1-4, with D unresolved. The germline V and J ends were trimmed by 5 bases and 5 bases, with 12 bases remaining between them. There are 14 residues in the CDR3. Here the CDR3 reads CASSLLEGNEKLFF. CDR3 nucleotide sequence: TGTGCCAGCAGTCTCCTGGAGGGAAATGAAAAACTGTTTTTT.

The CDR3, as DNA: TGTGCCAGCAGACCCAAGCGGGGCCAAACTAGCACAGATACGCAGTATTTT. The encoded protein is CASRPKRGQTSTDTQYF. This chain connects TRBV12-3 or TRBV12-4 to TRBJ2-3; 7 positions agree with TRBD2. The CDR3 contains 17 residues. V trimming: 6 bases; J trimming: 0 bases; junction bases outside the gene matches: 12.

As concerns this clonotype: One end of the junction does not line up with germline, which may come from a read error. The chain combines TRBV5-1 with TRBJ2-7; 9 bases align to TRBD2. Germline CDR1 SGHRS, CDR2 YFSETQ. The CDR3 totals 14 residues. CDR3 DNA sequence: TGTGCCAGCAGTCTAGCGGGGAGCTCCTACGAGCAGTACTTC. Its translation: CASSLAGSSYEQYF.

The chain carries TRBV3-1 and TRBJ1-1; D remains ambiguous. The V end lost 6 bases, the J end lost 0 bases, and 5 bases lay between the germline ends. Germline assignment: CDR1 LGHDT and CDR2 YNNKEL (reference sequence). This CDR3 region has 12 residues. DNA of the CDR3: TGTGCCAGCAGAGATCTGAACACTGAAGCTTTCTTT. Translated, it gives CASRDLNTEAFF.

This clonotype has a single count. The chain couples TRBV5-6 to TRBJ2-2; perhaps TRBD2 as D (5 bases). In germline, CDR1 is SGHDT, CDR2 YYEEEE. Deletions cut 1 base from V and 0 bases from J, with 10 bases between. This CDR3 comprises 16 residues. The CDR3 DNA reads TGTGCCAGCAGCTTGATGCGGGTCGCGAACACCGGGGAGCTGTTTTTT. Protein sequence: CASSLMRVANTGELFF.

This clonotype was counted between two and nine times. J is TRBJ2-7 and V is TRBV15, with D perhaps matching TRBD1 or TRBD2 (5 bases each). Germline-derived CDR1 and CDR2 are LNHNV and YYDKDF (reference sequence). The CDR3 is 15 residues long. Trimming removed 3 bases from V and 0 bases from J, with 12 bases in between. CDR3 nucleotides: TGTGCCACCAGCAGCCGAGGGGCCTACTCCTACGAGCAGTACTTC. Translating it yields CATSSRGAYSYEQYF. The full variable domain, in which reference TRBV15 and TRBJ2-7 provide the parts outside the CDR3, is DAMVIQNPRYQVTQFGKPVTLSCSQTLNHNVMYWYQQKSSQAPKLLFHYYDKDFNNEADTPDNFQSRRPNTSFCFLDIRSPGLGDTAMYLCATSSRGAYSYEQYFGPGTRLTVT.

The rearrangement joins TRBV12-3 or TRBV12-4 to TRBJ2-7; TRBD1 matches at 10 bases. V shed 6 bases and J 7 bases; nucleotides not matched to a gene: 12. The CDR3 totals 15 residues. CDR3 DNA: TGTGCCAGCAGGAGGGGCGGACAGGGGGACGGGGAGCAGTACTTC. Amino acid sequence: CASRRGGQGDGEQYF.

In this sample, this clonotype turned up once. CDR3 DNA sequence: TGTGCCAGCACATACACGGGACCATCTTCTCGAGGGTTCTTT. Translation gives CASTYTGPSSRGFF. The V call is TRBV2, the J call TRBJ1-1; a weak D match, TRBD1 (5 bases). The CDR3 contains 14 residues. Germline loops: CDR1 SNHLY, CDR2 FYNNEI. Trimming removed 7 bases at V and 14 bases at J, with 26 bases between.

The chain employs TRBV20-1 and TRBJ1-3; no definite D call. V lost 6 bases, J lost 8 bases, and 14 bases lay in between. The CDR3 is 12 residues long. Germline V CDR1 and CDR2: DFQATT, SNEGSKA (reference sequence). The CDR3 is CSAPTDGDTIYF. The CDR3 DNA reads as TGCAGTGCCCCGACGGACGGGGACACCATATATTTT.

The V call is TRBV5-1, the J call TRBJ2-3; D may be TRBD2 (6 bases). Germline assignment: CDR1 SGHRS and CDR2 YFSETQ. V lost 4 bases to trimming and J lost 0 bases, with 15 bases between them. This CDR3 spans 16 amino acids. Here the CDR3 DNA reads TGCGCCAGCAGCCCGGAGGGCAGGAGTAGCACAGATACGCAGTATTTT. Amino acids: CASSPEGRSSTDTQYF.

V gene TRBV20-1 combines with J gene TRBJ2-4; D remains ambiguous. In germline, CDR1 is DFQATT, CDR2 SNEGSKA (reference sequence). The CDR3 sequence is 13 residues long. Trimming cost V 7 bases and J 4 bases, with 14 bases left between them. CDR3 in amino acids: CSVPPPGKNIQYF. The DNA of the CDR3 is TGCAGTGTCCCGCCTCCAGGAAAAAACATTCAGTACTTC.

J is TRBJ2-7 and V is TRBV2; 12 bases map to TRBD1. There are 16 residues in the CDR3. V was clipped by 8 bases and J by 9 bases; unmatched bases: 17. Germline assignment: CDR1 SNHLY and CDR2 FYNNEI. CDR3 region: CASGDRGRSGARGQYF. The CDR3, as DNA: TGTGCCAGCGGGGACAGGGGGCGTTCCGGTGCGAGGGGGCAGTACTTC.

Only one count was recorded for this clonotype. The chain is built from TRBV24-1 and TRBJ2-1; 12 bases align to TRBD2. The CDR3 extends over 16 amino acids. J was trimmed by 3 bases and V by 3 bases; bases with no gene match: 2. Germline lookup yields CDR1 KGHDR and CDR2 SFDVKD. This CDR3 is CATSDTSGRFYNEQFF. Here the CDR3 DNA reads TGTGCCACCAGTGATACTAGCGGGAGGTTCTACAATGAGCAGTTCTTC.

The genes are TRBV12-3 or TRBV12-4 and TRBJ2-7; either TRBD1 or TRBD2 may supply D (5 bases each). CDR3 length: 13 residues. With 6 bases removed from V and 3 bases from J, the gap between germline ends came to 12 bases. CDR3 sequence: CASSPVGRYEQYF. DNA for the CDR3: TGTGCCAGCAGCCCGGTGGGACGCTACGAGCAGTACTTC.

The CDR3 DNA follows: TGTGCCAGCTCACGCAGGACAGCCTCCTACGAGCAGTACTTC. It codes for CASSRRTASYEQYF. This chain connects TRBV18 to TRBJ2-7, with a weak D call TRBD1 (6 bases). Germline V gene data show CDR1 as KGHSH and CDR2 as LQKENI. Trimming shortened V by 4 bases and J by 0 bases, and 10 bases separated the two germline ends. The CDR3 consists of 14 residues. The full variable domain, rest sourced from reference TRBV18 and TRBJ2-7, is NAGVMQNPRHLVRRRGQEARLRCSPMKGHSHVYWYRQLPEEGLKFMVYLQKENIIDESGMPKERFSAEFPKEGPSILRIQQVVRGDSAAYFCASSRRTASYEQYFGPGTRLTVT.

The chain couples TRBV7-9 to TRBJ2-1; 10 nucleotides line up with TRBD1. The CDR3 consists of 17 residues. Losses at the gene ends were 4 bases for V and 4 bases for J; bases not matched to a gene: 10. Germline CDR1 is SEHNR and CDR2 is FQNEAQ (reference sequence). Here the CDR3 reads CASSWSTGQGMYNEQFF. DNA of the CDR3: TGTGCCAGCAGCTGGTCCACGGGACAGGGGATGTACAATGAGCAGTTCTTC.

This chain connects TRBV10-3 to TRBJ2-1; TRBD2 agrees at 9 bases. The junction had 6 bases not matched to a gene; V was cut back by 10 bases and J by 5 bases. From germline, CDR1 is ENHRY and CDR2 SYGVKD. The CDR3 is 13 residues long. The CDR3 sequence: CATRASGNNEQFF. The CDR3 DNA is TGTGCCACCCGAGCTAGCGGGAACAATGAGCAGTTCTTC.

The rearrangement joins TRBV4-2 to TRBJ1-1, with D hard to call. Germline CDR1 LGHNA, CDR2 YNFKEQ. Trimming removed 0 bases from V and 1 base from J, with 9 bases in between. The CDR3 consists of 15 residues. CDR3: CASSQDLPQNTEAFF. In DNA, the CDR3 is TGTGCCAGCAGCCAAGATCTTCCTCAGAACACTGAAGCTTTCTTT.

The chain is built from TRBV20-1 and TRBJ1-1, with no clear D. The CDR3 covers 13 residues. CDR1 DFQATT and CDR2 SNEGSKA come from the germline V gene (reference sequence). Trimming removed 6 bases at V and 5 bases at J, with 16 bases between. The CDR3 DNA is TGCAGTGCCCCATTGACCCTAGGGACTGAAGCTTTCTTT. This encodes CSAPLTLGTEAFF.